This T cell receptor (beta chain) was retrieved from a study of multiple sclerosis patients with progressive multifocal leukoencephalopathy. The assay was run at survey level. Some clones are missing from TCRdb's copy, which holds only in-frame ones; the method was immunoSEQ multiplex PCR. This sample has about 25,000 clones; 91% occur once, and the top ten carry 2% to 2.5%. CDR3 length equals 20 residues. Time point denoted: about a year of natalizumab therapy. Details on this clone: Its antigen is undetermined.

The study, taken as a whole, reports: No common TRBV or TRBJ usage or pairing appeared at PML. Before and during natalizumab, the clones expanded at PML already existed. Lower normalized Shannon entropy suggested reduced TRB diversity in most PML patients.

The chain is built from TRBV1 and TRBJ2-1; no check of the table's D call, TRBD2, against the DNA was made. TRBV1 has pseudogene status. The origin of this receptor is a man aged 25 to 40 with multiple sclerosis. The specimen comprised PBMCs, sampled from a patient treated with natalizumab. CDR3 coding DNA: TGCACCAGCACTCCCGAAGGGGACTCCAAGTCCTTAAAGACCTACAATGAGCAGTTCTTC. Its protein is CTSTPEGDSKSLKTYNEQFF.